The clone carrying this TCR beta chain was observed at least ten times. This record belongs to a study of neurological immune-mediated disorders. TCRdb ran MiXCR on the 5' RACE reads and lists one entry per CDR3 protein. The data show tens of thousands of distinct CDR3 sequences, around 3.6% seen once. Germline CDR1 SEHNR, CDR2 FQNEAQ (reference sequence). This CDR3 comprises 14 residues. V trimming: 2 bases; J trimming: 5 bases; junction bases outside the gene matches: 5. The chain employs TRBV7-9 and TRBJ2-5; 7 bases agree with TRBD2. The clonotype comes from a man aged 25 to 40 with multiple sclerosis. The sequencing input was PBMCs. Here the CDR3 reads CASSLLQGGETQYF. In DNA, the CDR3 is TGTGCCAGCAGCTTACTCCAGGGAGGGGAGACCCAGTACTTC.